The text below deals with one T cell receptor beta chain. Its antigen is unknown. The record has no base qualities; no much larger clone is one base away. Other DNA sequences in this sample translate to the same CDR3. Between the V and J ends, shortened by 1 base and 2 bases respectively, the junction contains 9 bases. CDR3 length: 15 amino acids, cysteine to phenylalanine. Just the 45-base CDR3 DNA is kept, in frame starting at base 1. For CDR1 and CDR2, the germline V gene lists SGHTA and FQGTGA. Libraries were built with the immunoSEQ multiplex PCR assay. For the multiplex PCR, a mixture combining 60 forward primers for TCR Vbeta segments and 13 reverse primers for TCR Jbeta segments was used. The CDR3 region of rearranged TCR beta genes was amplified from genomic DNA with a multiplex PCR assay. The amplified TCR beta libraries were sequenced on the Illumina HiSeq System as 87-base-pair reads. The original pipeline was this. Across the 500 to 700 repertoires, a later analysis counted some 80 million unique TCR beta chains, around 11 million of which were shared by at least two donors. Raw reads were error-corrected and collapsed into unique sequences with a nearest-neighbor algorithm that merged closely related sequences to remove PCR and sequencing errors. V, D and J gene segments were assigned by aligning CDR3 sequences to IMGT reference sequences. Each retained sequence needed at least a six-nucleotide match to both a V gene segment and a J gene segment. Rearrangements were called productive when the CDR3 lacked stop codons and stayed in frame with V and J; all others were non-productive. Following IMGT convention, CDR3 was defined as the stretch from the second conserved V-encoded cysteine up to the conserved J-encoded phenylalanine. The earlier analysis of 587 of the donors excluded any sequence lacking an unambiguous match to a single V gene segment. An earlier analysis of 550 to 650 of the donors classified V segments as functional when productive rearrangements were above 56.7% and as segregating when the standard deviation between donors was above 5%. A statistical classification framework was built for diagnosing cytomegalovirus status from the catalog of TCR beta chain sequences. In a later analysis, TCR nucleotide sequences were compared against IMGT/GENE-DB human TR gene sequences so that V and J genes could be assigned. In a later analysis, CDR3 sequences and most-parsimonious VDJ recombination scenarios were assigned using the TCRdist pipeline. In a later analysis, each TCR beta chain was defined by its CDR3 amino acid sequence together with its V-gene family, and reads lacking a unique V-gene family were excluded. As a way to deal with suspected cross-contamination and a sequencing artifact, a later analysis dropped 500 to 700 nucleotide sequences that were highly shared and had low generation probability. For each public chain, a later analysis derived a clonal expansion index from normalized ranks of inferred template counts within each repertoire. In a later analysis, generation probabilities were computed using a VDJ recombination model fitted to out-of-frame rearrangements, and the results were checked against IGoR. Hypergeometric tests were used in a later analysis to score TCR-TCR, TCR-HLA and TCR-CMV co-occurrence, with a repertoire-size bias correction applied to the TCR pairs. In a later analysis, false discovery rates were estimated by permuting HLA or CMV assignments 20 times. In a later analysis, co-occurring TCRs were grouped using DBSCAN, with TCRdist sequence similarity added in when clustering inside HLA-allele-positive subsets. Co-occurrence clustering excluded repertoires with fewer than 30,000 or more than 120,000 public chains, plus five with anomalous nucleotide sharing. The clones in this table, taken by TCRdb from immuneACCESS, are in-frame only. Not every clone is retained; where verified, under half of the shortfall comes from an unresolved V gene, and the cause of the rest is unknown. V and J calls and clone size are given by that table; D and trimming were obtained from the DNA. The sample table shows over 150,000 clones, and approximately 80% are seen once. The ten top clones hold 0.098% of the sample.

In total, 600 or so healthy bone marrow donors made up the cohort. Cohort members were all nominally healthy when sampled, although unrecorded immune exposures were likely present. The donor was CMV seronegative and belonged to the group of several hundred seronegative cohort members. A peripheral blood sample was collected from each donor, and TCR beta sequencing was performed on peripheral blood mononuclear cells. The Qiagen DNeasy Blood Extraction Kit was used to extract genomic DNA from the blood cell samples. The source of the sample is a study of cytomegalovirus exposure and HLA in healthy donors (dated by TCRdb to 2016 to 2017). Background for the entire study: According to an earlier analysis of 550 to 750 of the donors, about 179 million T cells yielded over 90 million unique TCR beta sequences and roughly 280 Gb of sequence data. All discovery cohort repertoires had been generated using a single sequencing platform. Donor age, sex, ethnicity and CMV serostatus were compiled alongside the repertoire data. Typing coverage varied by locus: roughly 629-640 donors for A, B, C, DRB1 and DQB1; approximately 560 for DQA1; over 600 for DPA1; under 490 for DPB1. An earlier analysis of approximately 580 of the donors used high-throughput TCR beta sequencing to judge whether each TCR beta V gene segment behaved as functional or pseudogenic. Roughly 5 DR-DQ haplotypes were handled as single units for association and clustering, since linkage in the cohort was strong. The study profiled the T cell repertoires of hundreds of subjects by immunosequencing and related them to cytomegalovirus serostatus. Along with the approximately 700-subject first cohort, a separate validation cohort of 120 different subjects was used. A later analysis re-analyzed previously published TCR beta repertoires from 660 or so donors and added high-resolution HLA genotyping to study TCR occurrence patterns. To predict cytomegalovirus infection status, the study combined high-throughput TCR immunosequencing, statistical association of individual TCRs with disease status, and machine learning. The later analysis used no new phenotypic data to find candidate immune exposures, relying instead on TCR beta sequences and their occurrence across donors. Across about 370 genotyped donors of the cohort, an average of approximately 200,000 unique TCR beta nucleotide sequences per donor were sequenced, and roughly 18% of those sequences were non-productive. HLA typing covered class I and class II loci at four-digit resolution. Roughly 300 gigabases of sequencing data and roughly 90 million unique TCR sequences were included in an early release covering around 600 HLA-typed donors. Among the roughly 390 genotyped donors, about 85% belonged to the genetic ancestry cluster associated with self-reported Caucasian donors. Genome-wide SNP genotypes for about 55% of the 666 donors were used in a later genetic analysis, which treated that subset as a discovery cohort. The study aimed to test whether signatures of past pathogen exposure could be identified by cataloging public T cell receptors.

Points the paper makes about the study in general: In a later analysis, TCR association rates were found to vary across HLA loci, with the most associated TCRs seen for DRB1 alleles and the fewest for HLA-C alleles. In a later genetic analysis, fewer N-insertions in productive TCRs were reported among donors in an Asian-associated ancestry cluster than the 666-donor mean. While some public TCRs were present in many individuals, most TCR sequences turned up only very rarely across donors. In a later analysis, several top co-occurrence clusters were reported to appear linked to parvovirus B19, influenza, CMV and Epstein-Barr virus. The classifier was reported to diagnose cytomegalovirus status with high specificity and sensitivity in both the original and validation cohorts. Because HLA typing was unavailable for some donors at each locus, only the typed subset was used in association tests. Most CMV-associated TCR beta chains appeared to be HLA-restricted in a later analysis, and the HLA associations seemed to be driven largely by CMV exposure. Linkage disequilibrium might explain the correlated functional status among segregating V segments, but an unknown experimental factor could not be ruled out. A further reported finding was that TCR beta sequences accurately predicted the HLA-A and HLA-B alleles for most subjects in the first cohort. Sequencing depth was assumed to be roughly uniform across donors in the presence/absence analyses, though that assumption may not hold. When HLA alleles, especially DR and DQ, strongly co-occurred, attributing TCR associations to individual alleles was difficult. In the study, about 150 TCR beta chains were listed as associated with cytomegalovirus. The sequencing pipeline was judged likely to have produced a cluster of highly shared sequence variants as a technical artifact. Because counts were too low, seventeen rarely observed V segments, including chromosome 9 orphons, were excluded from the earlier analysis of several hundred of the donors. At a false discovery rate of 0.05, a later analysis linked some 18,000 TCR beta sequences to specific HLA alleles. In a later genetic analysis, a missense DCLRE1C variant was associated with V-gene and J-gene trimming of TCR beta chains, and the association was replicated in an independent cohort. Some IMGT-functional V segments, including TRBV6-2 and TRBV6-3, could not be told apart with the 87-base-pair reads, so those segments were excluded. In an earlier analysis of some 540 of the donors, most TCR beta V segments appeared in productive rearrangements about 87% or about 30% of the time, broadly matching IMGT annotations. Compared with equally common non-associated chains, HLA-associated TCR beta chains in a later analysis were more clonally expanded and had lower generation probabilities. Only TCR beta chains were sequenced in this cohort, and the absence of alpha or paired-chain data limited detectable features. It was suggested by the authors that the approach could potentially be generalized to other disease states and immunological phenotypes. Three of the identified cytomegalovirus-associated TCR beta chains were confirmed in vitro to be specific for cytomegalovirus antigens. CMV serostatus was the only immune exposure information available for the cohort.

The sequenced sample was PBMCs. The clonotype originates from a boy younger than 10 in good health and CMV-seronegative. This sequence uses TRBV7-3 and TRBJ2-1; possibly the D gene is TRBD2, per 7 matching bases. CDR3 protein: CASSLKGGAYNEQFF. The DNA sequence is TGTGCCAGCAGCTTAAAGGGGGGGGCCTACAATGAGCAGTTCTTC. When the CDR3 is completed using the reference TRBV7-3 and TRBJ2-1 genes on either side, the full variable domain is GAGVSQTPSNKVTEKGKYVELRCDPISGHTALYWYRQSLGQGPEFLIYFQGTGAADDSGLPNDRFFAVRPEGSVSTLKIQRTERGDSAVYLCASSLKGGAYNEQFFGPGTRLTVL.